Given below is one T cell receptor beta chain in context. What it recognizes is unknown. The sample belongs to a study of PD-1 blockade in classical Hodgkin lymphoma. TCRdb keeps only in-frame clones here, not all; method: immunoSEQ multiplex PCR. The repertoire holds about 100,000 clones, with over 80% as singletons. Trimming left V 3 bases short and J 4 bases short, with 8 bases between. The CDR3 has 13 amino acids. Germline V gene lookup returns CDR1 LNHDA and CDR2 SQIVND (reference sequence). Every single patient, without exception, relapsed after autologous stem cell transplantation, and brentuximab vedotin exposure varied. Whole-study findings and limits: TCR diversity at baseline was reported to be reduced in newly diagnosed patients relative to healthy donors.

The TCR originated in a human donor with classical Hodgkin lymphoma. The chain carries TRBV19 and TRBJ2-3; D is ambiguous. Sequenced here: peripheral blood mononuclear cells (PBMCs), sampled at baseline. The CDR3 is CASSILWSDTQYF. CDR3 coding DNA: TGTGCCAGTAGTATTCTTTGGTCAGATACGCAGTATTTT.